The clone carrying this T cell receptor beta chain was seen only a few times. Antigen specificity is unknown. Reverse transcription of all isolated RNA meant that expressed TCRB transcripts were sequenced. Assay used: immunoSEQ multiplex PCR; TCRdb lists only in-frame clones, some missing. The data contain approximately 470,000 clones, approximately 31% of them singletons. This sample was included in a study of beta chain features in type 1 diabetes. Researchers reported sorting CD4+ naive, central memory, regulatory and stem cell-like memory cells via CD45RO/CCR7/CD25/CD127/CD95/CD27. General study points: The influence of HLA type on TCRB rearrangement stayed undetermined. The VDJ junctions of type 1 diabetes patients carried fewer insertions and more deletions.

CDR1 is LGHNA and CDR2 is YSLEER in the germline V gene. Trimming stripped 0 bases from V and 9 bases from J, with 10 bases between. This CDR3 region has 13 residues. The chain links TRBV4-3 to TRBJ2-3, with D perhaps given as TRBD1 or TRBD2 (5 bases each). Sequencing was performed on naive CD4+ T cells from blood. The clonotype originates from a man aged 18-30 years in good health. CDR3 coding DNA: TGCGCCAGCAGCCAAGATAAGGGGACCACGCAGTATTTT. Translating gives CASSQDKGTTQYF.